This TCR beta chain was captured by sequencing in a study of CD8 T cells in ankylosing spondylitis. The CDR3 runs 14 residues. The V end lost 1 base, the J end lost 1 base, and 7 bases lay between the germline ends. Per the germline V gene, CDR1 is LGHDT and CDR2 is YNNKEL (reference sequence). Quantitative 5'-RACE was performed with molecular barcodes, and it yielded the TCR beta libraries. MiXCR, run by TCRdb on the 5' RACE reads, gives a single entry per CDR3 protein. The profile shows around 440,000 distinct CDR3 sequences, 17% of them singletons. This clonotype was counted many times. The antigen is unknown. Study-wide results and limits: Ankylosing spondylitis blood seemed to carry a telltale TCR beta motif made of roughly 8 highly homologous variants.

The sequence was obtained from a male donor with ankylosing spondylitis. The chain employs TRBV3-1 and TRBJ1-1; TRBD1 is a possible D gene (5 bases). The material sequenced was blood, either unsorted or a sorted T cell fraction (not recorded which). CDR3 protein: CASSQGQGNTEAFF. DNA of the CDR3: TGTGCCAGCAGCCAAGGGCAGGGGAACACTGAAGCTTTCTTT.